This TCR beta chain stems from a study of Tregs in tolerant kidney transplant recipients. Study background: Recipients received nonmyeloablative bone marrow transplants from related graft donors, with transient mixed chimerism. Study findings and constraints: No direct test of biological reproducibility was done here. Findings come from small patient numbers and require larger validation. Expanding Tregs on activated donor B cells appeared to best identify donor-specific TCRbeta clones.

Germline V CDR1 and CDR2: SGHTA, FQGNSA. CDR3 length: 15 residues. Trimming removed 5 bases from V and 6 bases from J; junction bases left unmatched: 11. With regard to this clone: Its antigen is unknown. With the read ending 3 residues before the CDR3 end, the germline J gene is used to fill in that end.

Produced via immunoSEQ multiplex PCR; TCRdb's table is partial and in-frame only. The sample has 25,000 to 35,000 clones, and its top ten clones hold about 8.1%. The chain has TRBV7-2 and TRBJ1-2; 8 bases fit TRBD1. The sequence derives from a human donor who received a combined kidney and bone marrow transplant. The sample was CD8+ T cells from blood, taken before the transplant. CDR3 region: CASSARAGQDHGYTF. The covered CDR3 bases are TGTGCCAGCAGCGCAAGAGCGGGACAGGACCATGGC.